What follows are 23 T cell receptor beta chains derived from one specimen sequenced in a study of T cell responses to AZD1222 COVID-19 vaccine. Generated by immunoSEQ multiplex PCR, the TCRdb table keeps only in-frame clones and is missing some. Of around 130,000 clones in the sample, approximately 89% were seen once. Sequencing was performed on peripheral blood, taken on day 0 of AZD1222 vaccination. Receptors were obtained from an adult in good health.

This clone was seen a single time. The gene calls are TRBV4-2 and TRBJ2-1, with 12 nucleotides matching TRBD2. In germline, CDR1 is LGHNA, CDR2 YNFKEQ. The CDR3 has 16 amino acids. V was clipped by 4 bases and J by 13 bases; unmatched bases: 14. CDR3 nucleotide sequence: TGTGCCAGCAGCCGCGAAGCTAGCGGGGGGGCAACTATCCAGTTCTTC. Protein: CASSREASGGATIQFF.

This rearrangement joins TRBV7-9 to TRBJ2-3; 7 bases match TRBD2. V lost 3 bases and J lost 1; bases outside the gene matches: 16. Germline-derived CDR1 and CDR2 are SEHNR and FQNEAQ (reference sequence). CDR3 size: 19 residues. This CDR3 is CASSLNVRREYPRTDTQYF. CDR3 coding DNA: TGTGCCAGCAGCTTGAATGTTAGGCGGGAGTATCCCCGCACAGATACGCAGTATTTT.

The CDR3 nucleotides read TGTGCCAGTAGTATTGACAGGTCCTACGGGAATTCACCCCTCCACTTT. It yields the protein CASSIDRSYGNSPLHF. The chain couples TRBV19 to TRBJ1-6; D is possibly TRBD1 (6 bases). V lost 3 bases to trimming and J lost 7 bases, with 16 bases between them. The CDR3 is 16 amino acids. CDR1 and CDR2 (germline): LNHDA, SQIVND (reference sequence).

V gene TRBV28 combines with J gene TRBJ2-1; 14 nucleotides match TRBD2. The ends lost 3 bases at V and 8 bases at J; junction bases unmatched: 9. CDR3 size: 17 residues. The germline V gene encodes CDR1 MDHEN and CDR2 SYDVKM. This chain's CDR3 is CASSFPGTSGSLYEQFF. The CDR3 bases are TGTGCCAGCAGTTTCCCAGGGACTAGCGGGAGTTTATATGAGCAGTTCTTC.

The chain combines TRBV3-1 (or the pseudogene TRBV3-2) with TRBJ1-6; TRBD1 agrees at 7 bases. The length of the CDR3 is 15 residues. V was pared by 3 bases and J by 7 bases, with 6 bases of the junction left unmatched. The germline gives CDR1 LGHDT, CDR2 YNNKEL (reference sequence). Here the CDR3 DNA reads TGTGCCAGCAGCCATCTAGGGGGCCGAAATTCACCCCTCCACTTT. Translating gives CASSHLGGRNSPLHF.

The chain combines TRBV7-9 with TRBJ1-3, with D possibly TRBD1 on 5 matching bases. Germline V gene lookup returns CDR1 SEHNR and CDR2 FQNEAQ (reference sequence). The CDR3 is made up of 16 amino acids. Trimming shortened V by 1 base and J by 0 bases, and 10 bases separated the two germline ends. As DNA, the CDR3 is TGTGCCAGCAGCTTAGGGGGCAGCCACTCTGGAAACACCATATATTTT. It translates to CASSLGGSHSGNTIYF. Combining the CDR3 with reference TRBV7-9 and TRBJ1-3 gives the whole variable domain DTGVSQNPRHKITKRGQNVTFRCDPISEHNRLYWYRQTLGQGPEFLTYFQNEAQLEKSRLLSDRFSAERPKGSFSTLEIQRTEQGDSAMYLCASSLGGSHSGNTIYFGEGSWLTVV.

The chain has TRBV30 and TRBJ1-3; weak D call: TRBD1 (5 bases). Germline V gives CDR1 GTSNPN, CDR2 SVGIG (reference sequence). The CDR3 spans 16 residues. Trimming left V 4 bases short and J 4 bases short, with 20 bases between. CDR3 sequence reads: CAWNPPSGGWGNTIYF. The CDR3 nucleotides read TGTGCCTGGAACCCTCCAAGCGGGGGATGGGGAAACACCATATATTTT.

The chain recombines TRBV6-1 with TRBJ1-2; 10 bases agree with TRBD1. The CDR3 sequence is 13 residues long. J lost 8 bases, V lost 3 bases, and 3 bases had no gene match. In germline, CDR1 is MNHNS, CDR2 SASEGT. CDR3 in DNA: TGTGCCAGCAGTGAGGACAGGGGGGGAGGCTACACCTTC. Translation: CASSEDRGGGYTF.

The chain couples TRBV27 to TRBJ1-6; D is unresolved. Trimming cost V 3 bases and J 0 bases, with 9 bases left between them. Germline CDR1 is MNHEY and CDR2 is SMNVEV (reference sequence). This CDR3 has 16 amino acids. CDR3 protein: CASSFSISSYNSPLHF. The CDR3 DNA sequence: TGTGCCAGCAGTTTCTCTATTAGCTCCTATAATTCACCCCTCCACTTT.

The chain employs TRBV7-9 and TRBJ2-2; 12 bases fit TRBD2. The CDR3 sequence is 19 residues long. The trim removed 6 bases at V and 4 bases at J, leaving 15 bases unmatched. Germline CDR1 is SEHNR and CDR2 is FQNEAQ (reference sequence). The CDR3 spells CASSPQGLRTSGVTGELFF. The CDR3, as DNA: TGTGCCAGCAGTCCTCAGGGGCTGAGGACTAGCGGGGTCACCGGGGAGCTGTTTTTT.

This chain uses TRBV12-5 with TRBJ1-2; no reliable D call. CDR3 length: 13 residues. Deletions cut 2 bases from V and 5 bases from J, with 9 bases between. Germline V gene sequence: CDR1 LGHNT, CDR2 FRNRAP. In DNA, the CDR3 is TGTGCTAGTGGTTTGACGACGGAATATGGCTACACCTTC. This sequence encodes CASGLTTEYGYTF.

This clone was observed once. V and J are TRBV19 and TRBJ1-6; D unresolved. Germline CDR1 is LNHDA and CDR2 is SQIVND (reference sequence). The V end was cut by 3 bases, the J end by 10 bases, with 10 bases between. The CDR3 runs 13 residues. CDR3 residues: CASSMFRGSPLHF. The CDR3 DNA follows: TGTGCCAGTAGTATGTTTCGTGGGTCACCCCTCCACTTT.

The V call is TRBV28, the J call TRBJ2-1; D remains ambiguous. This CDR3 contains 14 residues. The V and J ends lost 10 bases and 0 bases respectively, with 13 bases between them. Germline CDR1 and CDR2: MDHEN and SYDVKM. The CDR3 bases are TGTGCCACCCATAAGGGTCGCTCCTACAATGAGCAGTTCTTC. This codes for CATHKGRSYNEQFF. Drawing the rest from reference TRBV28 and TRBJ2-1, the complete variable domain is DVKVTQSSRYLVKRTGEKVFLECVQDMDHENMFWYRQDPGLGLRLIYFSYDVKMKEKGDIPEGYSVSREKKERFSLILESASTNQTSMYLCATHKGRSYNEQFFGPGTRLTVL.

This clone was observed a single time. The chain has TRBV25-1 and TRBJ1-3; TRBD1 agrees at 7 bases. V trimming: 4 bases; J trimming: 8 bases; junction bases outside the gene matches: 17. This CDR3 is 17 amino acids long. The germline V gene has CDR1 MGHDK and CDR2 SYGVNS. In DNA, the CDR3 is TGTGCCAGCAGTGCCCGACAAGACAGGGATTGGTGCGACACCATATATTTT. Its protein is CASSARQDRDWCDTIYF.

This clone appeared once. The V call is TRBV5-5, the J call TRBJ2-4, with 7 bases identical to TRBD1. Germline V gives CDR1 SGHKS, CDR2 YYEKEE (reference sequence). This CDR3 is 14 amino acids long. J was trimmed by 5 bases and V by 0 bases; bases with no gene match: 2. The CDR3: CASSLAGTENIQYF. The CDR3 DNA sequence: TGTGCCAGCAGCTTGGCCGGGACAGAAAACATTCAGTACTTC.

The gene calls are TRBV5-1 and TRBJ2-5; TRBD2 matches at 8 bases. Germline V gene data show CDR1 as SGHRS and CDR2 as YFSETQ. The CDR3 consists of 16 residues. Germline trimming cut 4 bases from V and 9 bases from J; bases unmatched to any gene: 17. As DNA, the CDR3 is TGCGCCAGCAGCCCTTCAGGCGGACGGGGGGGCCGATCCCAGTACTTC. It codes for CASSPSGGRGGRSQYF.

This chain's CDR3 is CSVGEGDYGYTF. CDR3 DNA sequence: TGCAGCGTTGGCGAGGGGGACTATGGCTACACCTTC. The rearrangement uses TRBV29-1 and TRBJ1-2; the D gene is possibly TRBD1 (6 bases). From germline, CDR1 is SQVTM and CDR2 ANQGSEA. The CDR3 is 12 amino acids. Trimming took off 4 bases at V and 3 bases at J, with 9 bases between the two ends.

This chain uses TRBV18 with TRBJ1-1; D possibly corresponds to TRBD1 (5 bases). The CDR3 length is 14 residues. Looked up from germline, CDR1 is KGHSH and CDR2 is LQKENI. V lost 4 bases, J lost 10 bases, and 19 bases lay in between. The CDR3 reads CASSLRDQMEGAFF. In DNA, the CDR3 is TGTGCCAGCTCACTCAGGGACCAAATGGAGGGAGCTTTCTTT.

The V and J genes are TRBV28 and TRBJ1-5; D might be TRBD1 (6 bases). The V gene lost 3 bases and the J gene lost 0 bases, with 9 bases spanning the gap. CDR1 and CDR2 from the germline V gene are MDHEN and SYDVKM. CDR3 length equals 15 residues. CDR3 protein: CASSFGTTSNQPQHF. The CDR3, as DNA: TGTGCCAGCAGTTTCGGGACAACTAGCAATCAGCCCCAGCATTTT. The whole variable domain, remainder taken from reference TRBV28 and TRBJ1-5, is DVKVTQSSRYLVKRTGEKVFLECVQDMDHENMFWYRQDPGLGLRLIYFSYDVKMKEKGDIPEGYSVSREKKERFSLILESASTNQTSMYLCASSFGTTSNQPQHFGDGTRLSIL.

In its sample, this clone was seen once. The DNA for the CDR3 is TGTGCCAGCAGTTATACAGGGGGCAGCAATCAGCCCCAGCATTTT. Protein product: CASSYTGGSNQPQHF. The chain links TRBV6-6 to TRBJ1-5; 9 nucleotides match TRBD1. This CDR3 has 15 amino acids. Trimming removed 3 bases from V and 1 base from J; junction bases left unmatched: 1. The germline CDR1 and CDR2 sequences are MNHNY and SVGAGI (reference sequence).

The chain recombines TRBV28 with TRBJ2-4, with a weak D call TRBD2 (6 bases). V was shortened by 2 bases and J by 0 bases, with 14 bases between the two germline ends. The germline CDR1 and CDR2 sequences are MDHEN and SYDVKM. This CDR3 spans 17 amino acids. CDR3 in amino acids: CASSLVGGSLAKNIQYF. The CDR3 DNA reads TGTGCCAGCAGTTTAGTTGGGGGGTCACTAGCCAAAAACATTCAGTACTTC.

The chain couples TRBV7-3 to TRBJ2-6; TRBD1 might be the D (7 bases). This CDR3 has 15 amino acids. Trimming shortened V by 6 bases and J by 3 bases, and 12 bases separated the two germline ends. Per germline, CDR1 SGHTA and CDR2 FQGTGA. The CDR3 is CASSGGGFGANVLTF. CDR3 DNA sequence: TGTGCCAGCAGTGGAGGGGGCTTTGGGGCCAACGTCCTGACTTTC.

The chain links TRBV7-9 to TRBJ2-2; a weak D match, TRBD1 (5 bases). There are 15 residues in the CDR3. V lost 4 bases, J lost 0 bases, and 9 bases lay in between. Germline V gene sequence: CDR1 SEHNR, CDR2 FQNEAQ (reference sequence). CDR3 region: CASSSRGPNTGELFF. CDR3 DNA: TGTGCCAGCAGCTCTAGGGGTCCGAACACCGGGGAGCTGTTTTTT.